Listed here is a single TCR beta chain. Its antigen remains unknown. The data were obtained in a study of shared clonotypes between healthy human individuals. The CDR3 spans 14 residues. Trimming left V 4 bases short and J 5 bases short, with 14 bases between. In germline, CDR1 is MNHEY, CDR2 SMNVEV (reference sequence). Overall study findings and caveats: Clonotype sharing among donors likely depends on sequencing depth.

Measured with immunoSEQ multiplex PCR; TCRdb has only the in-frame clones, and not every one. In the table there are about a million clones, 60% to 85% of which are singletons. Sequenced input: memory CD4+ T cells from PBMCs. Documented subset: CD45RA-negative fraction. The chain links TRBV27 to TRBJ2-5; perhaps TRBD1 as D (7 bases). The sequence was collected from a man aged 18 to 30 in good health. Some clones in this sample may be carry-over from other donors' samples. This chain's CDR3 is CASSSTGTWETQYF. The DNA for the CDR3 is TGTGCCAGCAGTTCGACAGGGACTTGGGAGACCCAGTACTTC.